This T cell receptor beta chain was recorded in a study of cytomegalovirus exposure and HLA in healthy donors. Details on this clone: Its specificity is not known.

CDR3 size: 16 residues. Germline lookup yields CDR1 MNHEY and CDR2 SVGAGI. Germline trimming cut 3 bases from V and 8 bases from J; bases unmatched to any gene: 11. Primers: 60 Vbeta forward and 13 Jbeta reverse. TCRdb keeps only in-frame clones here, not all; method: immunoSEQ multiplex PCR. There are a few hundred thousand clones in the sample; approximately 78% occur only once, and 2.5% to 3% lies in the top ten. Study observations and caveats: A link between a missense DCLRE1C variant and TCR beta V- and J-gene trimming emerged from a later analysis. One later analysis reportedly identified an Asian-associated ancestry cluster that showed fewer N-insertions than the approximately 710-donor mean. Roughly even sequencing depth across donors was the assumption behind the presence/absence analyses.

The chain joins TRBV6-5 to TRBJ2-1, with 9 nucleotides matching TRBD2. Sequenced sample: PBMCs. This TCR derives from a man aged 25-45 years in good health and CMV-seronegative. The CDR3: CASSYQGTSFPHEQFF. CDR3 coding DNA: TGTGCCAGCAGTTATCAAGGGACTAGCTTTCCCCATGAGCAGTTCTTC.